The sequence of this TCR beta chain was determined in a study of blood T cell repertoires in COVID-19. TCRdb's copy holds only in-frame clones and misses some; the assay was immunoSEQ multiplex PCR. The sample has roughly 200,000 clones, 80% seen once. This CDR3 contains 13 residues. Between the trimmed V and J ends, which lost 4 bases and 4 bases, there was a span of 10 bases. Germline V gene data show CDR1 as WNHNN and CDR2 as SYGVQD (reference sequence). This chain uses TRBV10-1 with TRBJ2-5; weak D call: TRBD1 (6 bases). This TCR was recovered from a woman aged 70-85 years with acute or convalescent COVID-19. Sequenced material: peripheral blood. CDR3 bases: TGCGCCAGCAGTGGACAGGTTGGAGAGACCCAGTACTTC. Amino acid sequence: CASSGQVGETQYF.